This T cell receptor beta chain was found in a study of blood T cells in healthy people across ages. A J-beta primer mix and a sample-barcoded 5' primer were used in a second PCR of about 7 to 12 cycles. TCRdb reprocessed the 5' RACE reads with MiXCR, giving one entry per CDR3 protein. This table holds hundreds of thousands of distinct CDR3 sequences, roughly 43% found once. The CDR3 is 16 amino acids. V was clipped by 2 bases and J by 2 bases, with 15 bases between them. In germline, CDR1 is MNHEY, CDR2 SVGEGT. Sequencing used blood. This clonotype originated in a man older than 75 in good health. The J gene is TRBJ1-1, the V gene TRBV6-2 or TRBV6-3; D is perhaps TRBD1 (5 bases). DNA of the CDR3: TGTGCCAGCAGTTACCCCGCGGCAGGGTTAAACACTGAAGCTTTCTTT. Residues: CASSYPAAGLNTEAFF.